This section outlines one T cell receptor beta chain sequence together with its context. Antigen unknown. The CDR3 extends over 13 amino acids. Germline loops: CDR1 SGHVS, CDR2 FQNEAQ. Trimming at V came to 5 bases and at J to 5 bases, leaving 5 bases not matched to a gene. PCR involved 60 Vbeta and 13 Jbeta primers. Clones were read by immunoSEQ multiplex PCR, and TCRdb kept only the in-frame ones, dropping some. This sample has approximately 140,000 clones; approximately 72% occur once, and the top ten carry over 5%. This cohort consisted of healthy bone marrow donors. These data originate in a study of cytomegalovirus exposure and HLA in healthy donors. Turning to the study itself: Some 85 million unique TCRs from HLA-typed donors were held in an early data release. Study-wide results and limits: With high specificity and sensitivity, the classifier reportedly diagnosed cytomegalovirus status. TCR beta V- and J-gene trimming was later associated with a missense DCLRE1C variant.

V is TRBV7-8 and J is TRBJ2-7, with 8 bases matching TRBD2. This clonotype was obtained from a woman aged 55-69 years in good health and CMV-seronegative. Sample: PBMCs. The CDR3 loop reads CASSVGGGDEQYF. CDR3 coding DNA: TGTGCCAGCAGCGTCGGGGGGGGCGACGAGCAGTACTTC.